The rows below give T cell receptor beta chains drawn from one sample of a study of blood T cell repertoires in COVID-19. Some clones are missing from TCRdb's copy, which holds only in-frame ones; the method was immunoSEQ multiplex PCR. Of approximately 100,000 clones listed, 75% to 90% were seen once; the top ten hold under 30%. Sample: peripheral blood. All receptors come from a man between 60 and 75 years old with acute or convalescent COVID-19. Both conserved end residues are part of each CDR3. The order of the fields is V gene, clone size, J gene, D gene, CDR3 protein, CDR3 DNA. A D gene is named only where the DNA matches it firmly. Size values are once, few and many counts, or a class for expanded clones, and some rows have none.

TRBV2	.	TRBJ1-2	TRBD1	CASSEEGQGTF	TGTGCCAGCAGTGAAGAGGGACAGGGAACCTTC
TRBV4-3	.	TRBJ1-2	.	CASSQVRQAGYTF	TGCGCCAGCAGCCAAGTACGGCAGGCTGGCTACACCTTC
TRBV5-1	.	TRBJ1-2	TRBD1	CASSYSRDSIGGYTF	TGCGCCAGCAGCTACTCTCGGGACAGCATAGGTGGCTACACCTTC
TRBV11-2	.	TRBJ2-5	TRBD2	CASSLALGTTRTQETQYF	TGTGCCAGCAGCTTAGCCCTCGGGACTACTAGGACGCAAGAGACCCAGTACTTC
TRBV2	.	TRBJ1-1	TRBD1	CASSAWTGRWTEAFF	TGTGCCAGCAGTGCCTGGACAGGGAGGTGGACTGAAGCTTTCTTT
TRBV4-1	.	TRBJ1-5	TRBD1	CASSQDNGMGTGGQPQHF	TGCGCCAGCAGCCAAGACAACGGCATGGGGACAGGGGGCCAGCCCCAGCATTTT
TRBV5-6	few	TRBJ1-6	.	CASSPQGGLSPLHF	TGTGCCAGCAGTCCGCAGGGAGGGCTGTCACCCCTCCACTTT
TRBV14	.	TRBJ2-3	TRBD1	CASSLRTGQTDTQYF	TGTGCCAGCAGCCTAAGGACAGGACAGACAGATACGCAGTATTTT
TRBV19	.	TRBJ1-6	.	CASSHSRRNSPLHF	TGTGCCAGTAGTCATAGCAGGAGGAATTCACCCCTCCACTTT
TRBV27	.	TRBJ1-5	.	CASSFYRGPQHF	TGTGCCAGCAGTTTTTATCGAGGGCCCCAGCATTTT
TRBV6-2/TRBV6-3	.	TRBJ2-1	TRBD2	CASSPGGNEQFF	TGTGCCAGCAGCCCGGGGGGCAATGAGCAGTTCTTC
TRBV12-5	.	TRBJ2-1	.	CASGLVAEWLLDEQFF	TGTGCTAGTGGTTTGGTAGCGGAGTGGCTTTTGGATGAGCAGTTCTTC
TRBV3-1/TRBV3-2	.	TRBJ2-3	.	CASSRGETDTQYF	TGTGCCAGCAGCCGTGGCGAGACTGATACGCAGTATTTT
TRBV7-8	.	TRBJ2-7	TRBD1	CASSFTPQGSYEQYF	TGTGCCAGCAGCTTCACCCCACAGGGGTCCTACGAGCAGTACTTC
TRBV5-4	.	TRBJ2-7	.	CASSPSSSNPSYEQYF	TGTGCCAGCAGCCCTAGTTCATCGAATCCCTCCTACGAGCAGTACTTC
TRBV10-3	.	TRBJ2-1	.	CAISDREQGGSYNEQFF	TGTGCCATCAGTGACCGAGAGCAGGGGGGCTCCTACAATGAGCAGTTCTTC
TRBV6-5	.	TRBJ2-6	.	CASSYSRSGANVLTF	TGTGCCAGCAGTTACAGCCGGTCTGGGGCCAACGTCCTGACTTTC
TRBV5-1	.	TRBJ2-4	.	CASSPTMGGKNIQYF	TGCGCCAGCAGCCCCACTATGGGGGGAAAAAACATTCAGTACTTC
TRBV12-2	.	TRBJ2-1	.	CASGFCGTTDNEQFF	TGTGCAAGTGGCTTTTGCGGGACTACCGACAATGAGCAGTTCTTC
TRBV12-3/TRBV12-4	.	TRBJ2-1	.	CASSLSSRGTQFF	TGTGCCAGCAGTTTAAGTAGTCGGGGGACCCAGTTCTTC
TRBV28	.	TRBJ1-2	TRBD1	CASSPYRGLNYGYTF	TGTGCCAGCAGTCCATACAGGGGCCTTAACTATGGCTACACCTTC
TRBV21-1	.	TRBJ2-1	.	CASSNLLQGGWNEQFF	TGTGCCAGCAGCAACCTACTACAGGGGGGATGGAATGAGCAGTTCTTC
TRBV9	.	TRBJ2-2	.	CASSSTGTGELFF	TGTGCCAGCAGCTCCACAGGGACCGGGGAGCTGTTTTTT
TRBV7-8	.	TRBJ1-5	.	CASSLGIQLGGNQPQHF	TGTGCCAGCAGCTTAGGGATTCAGTTGGGCGGCAATCAGCCCCAGCATTTT
TRBV24-1	.	TRBJ2-3	.	CATSGGDSTDTQYF	TGTGCCACCAGTGGTGGGGACTCCACAGATACGCAGTATTTT
TRBV6-5	.	TRBJ2-7	TRBD2	CASNKREESYEQYF	TGTGCCAGCAATAAGCGGGAGGAATCCTACGAGCAGTACTTC
TRBV27	.	TRBJ2-5	.	CASSFTPGLPQETQYF	TGTGCCAGCAGTTTTACGCCTGGACTACCTCAAGAGACCCAGTACTTC
TRBV7-8	.	TRBJ1-1	.	CASSLAGPQGLSRNTEAFF	TGTGCCAGCAGCTTAGCGGGCCCGCAGGGGTTGAGTCGGAACACTGAAGCTTTCTTT
TRBV4-1	once	TRBJ1-1	.	CASSQYREAFF	TGCGCCAGCAGCCAATACAGGGAGGCTTTCTTT
TRBV28	.	TRBJ1-6	.	CASRGNSPLHF	TGTGCCAGCCGGGGGAATTCACCCCTCCACTTT
TRBV5-1	few	TRBJ1-6	.	CASSSAWGANSPLHF	TGCGCCAGCAGCTCCGCGTGGGGAGCAAATTCACCCCTCCACTTT
TRBV18	.	TRBJ2-2	TRBD1	CASLNTRGRRAGELFF	TGTGCCAGCTTAAACACCAGGGGGCGAAGGGCCGGGGAGCTGTTTTTT
TRBV29-1	.	TRBJ2-3	.	CSVTSGPLDTQYF	TGCAGCGTCACCAGCGGGCCACTAGATACGCAGTATTTT
TRBV2	once	TRBJ1-6	TRBD1	CASSWDRTDSPLHF	TGTGCCAGCAGTTGGGACAGGACAGATTCACCCCTCCACTTT
TRBV6-5	.	TRBJ2-3	.	CASSYSTRDSGQYF	TGTGCCAGCAGTTACTCTACCAGGGATAGCGGGCAGTATTTT
TRBV5-4	.	TRBJ2-1	TRBD2	CASRDRLAGGIDEQFF	TGTGCCAGCCGGGACCGACTAGCGGGAGGTATAGATGAGCAGTTCTTC
TRBV6-5	many	TRBJ1-5	.	CASRLTGDSNQPQHF	TGTGCCAGCAGACTAACAGGCGATAGCAATCAGCCCCAGCATTTT
TRBV28	.	TRBJ2-7	.	CASSFGQGKQYF	TGTGCCAGCAGTTTCGGCCAGGGCAAGCAGTACTTC
TRBV27	.	TRBJ1-6	.	CASSWGGNSPLHF	TGTGCCAGCAGTTGGGGGGGTAATTCACCCCTCCACTTT
TRBV3-1/TRBV3-2	.	TRBJ1-5	.	CASSQDRARQPQHF	TGTGCCAGCAGCCAAGACAGGGCCCGGCAGCCCCAGCATTTT
TRBV10-3	.	TRBJ2-7	.	CAIASPRVAHEQYF	TGTGCCATCGCCAGCCCCAGGGTAGCCCACGAGCAGTACTTC
TRBV19	few	TRBJ1-2	TRBD1	CASRIQGATYGYTF	TGTGCCAGTAGGATCCAGGGGGCTACCTATGGCTACACCTTC
TRBV2	.	TRBJ2-3	.	CASSVLRSTDTQYF	TGTGCCAGCAGTGTCTTGAGGAGCACAGATACGCAGTATTTT
TRBV2	.	TRBJ2-1	TRBD1	CASKSDRGSYNEQFF	TGTGCCAGCAAAAGCGACAGGGGCTCCTACAATGAGCAGTTCTTC
TRBV15	.	TRBJ1-4	.	CATSRDLGQGREKLFF	TGTGCCACCAGCAGAGATTTAGGGCAGGGAAGGGAAAAACTGTTTTTT
TRBV29-1	.	TRBJ2-3	TRBD1	CSAWGQGATDTQYF	TGCAGCGCATGGGGACAGGGGGCCACAGATACGCAGTATTTT
TRBV5-1	.	TRBJ1-1	TRBD1	CASSPGQAMNTEAFF	TGCGCCAGCAGCCCCGGACAGGCCATGAACACTGAAGCTTTCTTT
TRBV6-5	.	TRBJ2-7	.	CASRPGLLPSYEQYF	TGTGCCAGCAGGCCGGGACTTCTACCCAGCTACGAGCAGTACTTC
TRBV24-1	.	TRBJ1-1	.	CATSTGNLNTEAFF	TGTGCCACCAGTACAGGGAACCTGAACACTGAAGCTTTCTTT
TRBV28	.	TRBJ2-7	TRBD2	CASSFRLAGFREQYF	TGTGCCAGCAGTTTCAGGCTAGCGGGATTTCGCGAGCAGTACTTC
TRBV30	.	TRBJ1-6	.	CACSVGGNNSPLHF	TGTGCCTGTAGCGTAGGGGGTAATAATTCACCCCTCCACTTT
TRBV27	.	TRBJ2-1	TRBD2	CASSLPGLARQFF	TGTGCCAGCAGTTTACCGGGACTAGCGAGGCAGTTCTTC
TRBV28	.	TRBJ2-1	.	CASSLRGGYNEQFF	TGTGCCAGCAGTTTAAGGGGGGGGTACAATGAGCAGTTCTTC
TRBV2	.	TRBJ2-7	TRBD1	CASSEPQGVSAFYEQYF	TGTGCCAGCAGTGAACCGCAGGGGGTTTCTGCATTCTACGAGCAGTACTTC
TRBV18	.	TRBJ1-6	TRBD1	CASSPSGGLSPLHF	TGTGCCAGCTCACCATCAGGGGGCCTTTCACCCCTCCACTTT
TRBV9	.	TRBJ1-6	.	CASSVEGGLLSPLHF	TGTGCCAGCAGCGTAGAGGGGGGGCTACTTTCACCCCTCCACTTT